This is a list of T cell receptor beta chains from one sample in a study of blood T cells in healthy people across ages. One entry per CDR3 protein, called by TCRdb with MiXCR from the 5' RACE reads. The table lists more than 900,000 distinct CDR3 sequences, 25% to 35% of them singletons. The data were also submitted as part of a second study, on T cells of mothers and their children.

Sequencing was carried out using blood. Receptors originate from a woman aged 40-49 years in good health. Each CDR3 is given with its conserved first and last residue. The D gene is left open where the match is weak. Size values are once, few and many counts, or a class for expanded clones, and some rows have none.

v_call	clone_size	j_call	d_call	cdr3_nt	cdr3_aa
TRBV6-6	few	TRBJ2-5	TRBD1	TGTGCCAGCAGTTATCTCGGACAGGGCCTAGGGGCCCAGTACTTC	CASSYLGQGLGAQYF
TRBV6-5	many	TRBJ2-7	.	TGTGCCAGCAGTTCCCCTGGGCGACCCTCCGAGCAGTACTTC	CASSSPGRPSEQYF
TRBV6-6	few	TRBJ2-3	TRBD1	TGTGCCAGCAGTTACGGCGGGACAGGCGACAACCAGCAGTATTTT	CASSYGGTGDNQQYF
TRBV3-1	.	TRBJ1-2	.	TGTGCCGGCAGCCAAGACTATGGACTGATCTGGCATGGCTACACCTTC	CAGSQDYGLIWHGYTF
TRBV2	few	TRBJ2-5	.	TGTGCCAGCAGTGTTAGTAGGGAGACCCAGTACTTC	CASSVSRETQYF
TRBV2	.	TRBJ1-6	TRBD1	TGTGCCAGCAGACGCCGCCCCGGGACAGGGTCCCGCTCCTATAATTCACCCCTCCACTTT	CASRRRPGTGSRSYNSPLHF
TRBV20-1	.	TRBJ2-4	.	TGCAGTGCTAGAGATAATAGGGGGTACCCCAAAAACATTCAGTACTTC	CSARDNRGYPKNIQYF
TRBV6-2/TRBV6-3	many	TRBJ1-2	.	TGTGCCAGCAGTTACGGGCAGCCCTCCTACTATGGCTACACCTTC	CASSYGQPSYYGYTF
TRBV15	.	TRBJ1-4	.	TGTGCCACCAGCAGAGGCGGCAGCTCTAATGAAAAACTGTTTTTT	CATSRGGSSNEKLFF
TRBV5-1	many	TRBJ2-7	.	TGTGCTAGCAGCTTTGGGATTTCCTACGAGCAGTACTTC	CASSFGISYEQYF
TRBV18	.	TRBJ1-1	.	TGTGCCAGCGCAGACAGCCCTACGGGAGCTTTCTTT	CASADSPTGAFF
TRBV21-1	.	TRBJ2-6	.	TGTGCCAGCAGAGCCAACATGGACTCTGGGGCCAACGTCCTGACTTTC	CASRANMDSGANVLTF
TRBV28	many	TRBJ2-7	.	TGTGCCAGCAGTTCTCCGGGTAAGGCTTCCTACGAGCAGTACTTC	CASSSPGKASYEQYF
TRBV7-2	.	TRBJ1-1	.	TGTGCCTGTAGACGGGGCCCGAACACTGAAGCTTTCTTT	CACRRGPNTEAFF
TRBV10-3	many	TRBJ2-1	.	TGTGCCATCAGTTACTCGAACAATGAGCAGTTCTTC	CAISYSNNEQFF
TRBV27	few	TRBJ1-1	.	TGTGCCAGCAAGAGCCCAAACACTGAAGCTTTCTTT	CASKSPNTEAFF
TRBV5-1	few	TRBJ2-3	TRBD2	TGCGCCAGCAGCTTGGAAGCGGGGGCGCGAGCAGATACGCAGTATTTT	CASSLEAGARADTQYF
TRBV20-1	once	TRBJ2-3	.	TGCAGTACGGCGGCTAGCACAGATACGCAGTATTTT	CSTAASTDTQYF
TRBV20-1	many	TRBJ1-1	.	TGCAGTGCCGGAAGGCAGCTGAACACTGAAGCTTTCTTT	CSAGRQLNTEAFF
TRBV12-3/TRBV12-4	few	TRBJ1-2	.	TGTGCCAGCAGTTCCGAAACCTATGGCTACACCTTC	CASSSETYGYTF
TRBV4-3	few	TRBJ2-5	TRBD2	TGCGCCAGCAGCCAAGCGAGGAGGCTAGCGGGCCAAGAGACCCAGTACTTC	CASSQARRLAGQETQYF
TRBV9	many	TRBJ2-1	.	TGTGCCAGCAGCTGGAATACCTACAATGAGCAGTTCTTC	CASSWNTYNEQFF
TRBV7-3	many	TRBJ2-5	.	TGTGCCAGCAGCTTAGGGACGAACCTAGAGACCCAGTACTTC	CASSLGTNLETQYF
TRBV9	.	TRBJ1-2	TRBD1	TGTGCCAGCACCCCGACAGGGGGCTTAAACTATGACTACACCTTC	CASTPTGGLNYDYTF
TRBV25-1	few	TRBJ1-2	TRBD1	TGTGCCAGCAGTGAACGGACAGGACCTACCCTCCGCTATGGCTACACCTTC	CASSERTGPTLRYGYTF
TRBV12-3/TRBV12-4	few	TRBJ1-6	.	TGTGCCAGCATCCAAACCGCTATACGGGGTTCACCCCTCCACTTT	CASIQTAIRGSPLHF
TRBV20-1	few	TRBJ1-5	.	TGCAGTGCTAGAATGAGATATCAGCCCCAGCATTTT	CSARMRYQPQHF
TRBV5-1	.	TRBJ2-3	TRBD2	TGCGCCAGCAGCTTGTATCCGGGGGGGGGAAATACGCAGTATTTT	CASSLYPGGGNTQYF
TRBV27	.	TRBJ1-2	.	TGTGCCAGCTTTGGTGAACAAGGTGGTGGCTACACCTTC	CASFGEQGGGYTF
TRBV7-2	.	TRBJ2-2	TRBD1	TGTGCCAGCAGCTTCATGCAGGGGGCGAGCGGGGAGCTGTTTTTT	CASSFMQGASGELFF
TRBV20-1	few	TRBJ1-6	.	TGCAGTGCTAGTATGCCGACGGCTCCTAATTCACCCCTCCACTTT	CSASMPTAPNSPLHF
TRBV20-1	.	TRBJ2-3	TRBD2	TGCAGTGCTAGCGATCAGAGCGGGGGGAGCACAGATACGCAGTATTTT	CSASDQSGGSTDTQYF
TRBV7-2	.	TRBJ2-1	.	TGTGCCAGCAGTGCAAACATTGAGCAGTTCTTC	CASSANIEQFF
TRBV12-3/TRBV12-4	.	TRBJ1-2	.	TGTGCCAGCAGTCTCTCGGGGGTATTTCGGTATGGCTACACCTTC	CASSLSGVFRYGYTF
TRBV13	few	TRBJ2-3	.	TGTGCCAGCAGCGGGGGCGGACTTTCACGCGGAGATACGCAGTATTTT	CASSGGGLSRGDTQYF
TRBV6-5	many	TRBJ1-2	.	TGTGCCAGCAGTTACTCGAGTAAGCCAGGGGACTATGGCTACACCTTC	CASSYSSKPGDYGYTF
TRBV28	few	TRBJ1-5	TRBD1	TGTGCCAGCAGTCCCCTGACAGGGACCCCTCAGCCCCAGCATTTT	CASSPLTGTPQPQHF
TRBV19	.	TRBJ2-1	TRBD1	TGTGCCAGTAGTATACCTGGACAGGGCTCCTACGAGCAGTTCTTC	CASSIPGQGSYEQFF
TRBV21-1	.	TRBJ1-2	.	TGTGCCGCCCTAGGGATTTTGGGCGGCTACACCTTC	CAALGILGGYTF